Each of the 21 T cell receptor beta chains below was sequenced from the same sample in a study of shared clonotypes between healthy human individuals. The protocol was immunoSEQ multiplex PCR, while the TCRdb copy is restricted to in-frame clones and leaves out a portion. The table includes about half a million clones, about 72% detected once. What was sequenced was PBMCs. Receptors were obtained from a woman aged 40 to 49 in good health. Some clones in this sample may be carry-over from other donors' samples.

V usage is TRBV7-9 and J usage is TRBJ1-2, with a tentative D call TRBD1 (6 bases). The CDR3 has 15 residues. V lost 5 bases to trimming and J lost 6 bases, with 19 bases between them. Germline lookup yields CDR1 SEHNR and CDR2 FQNEAQ (reference sequence). CDR3 DNA sequence: TGTGCCAGCAGCCCCTTACGGGGGCGCACGGATGGCTACACCTTC. Translating it yields CASSPLRGRTDGYTF. Full variable domain (outside the CDR3, taken from reference TRBV7-9 and TRBJ1-2): DTGVSQNPRHKITKRGQNVTFRCDPISEHNRLYWYRQTLGQGPEFLTYFQNEAQLEKSRLLSDRFSAERPKGSFSTLEIQRTEQGDSAMYLCASSPLRGRTDGYTFGSGTRLTVV.

This clone was counted only a few times. This chain joins TRBV7-2 and TRBJ2-1, with 11 nucleotides matching TRBD2. The CDR3 spans 17 residues. V shed 5 bases and J 7 bases; nucleotides not matched to a gene: 13. The V gene's germline CDR1 is SGHTA and CDR2 FQGNSA. CDR3 sequence: CASSLSSRASGRNEQFF. The CDR3 bases are TGTGCCAGCAGCCTATCCTCTCGGGCTAGCGGGAGGAATGAGCAGTTCTTC.

The genes are TRBV5-1 and TRBJ2-3; 7 bases are shared with TRBD1. Trimming took 5 bases from V and 2 from J; bases not matched to a gene: 2. Germline CDR1 and CDR2: SGHRS and YFSETQ. The CDR3 is 13 residues long. The CDR3 sequence: CASRQGTTDTQYF. CDR3 bases: TGCGCCAGCAGACAGGGGACCACAGATACGCAGTATTTT.

This clone has more than one count but fewer than ten. V is TRBV10-3 and J is TRBJ2-7; TRBD1 agrees at 7 bases. The CDR3 is 15 amino acids. The ends lost 3 bases at V and 0 bases at J; junction bases unmatched: 5. Per germline, CDR1 ENHRY and CDR2 SYGVKD. The CDR3 loop reads CAISDPTGSSYEQYF. The CDR3 coding sequence is TGTGCCATCAGTGACCCGACAGGGAGCTCCTACGAGCAGTACTTC.

DNA for the CDR3: TGTGCCAGTAGTATAGGTCAATTCGGGGGTACTGAAGCTTTCTTT. This sequence encodes CASSIGQFGGTEAFF. The V gene is TRBV19, the J gene TRBJ1-1; the D gene is possibly TRBD1 (5 bases). Germline CDR1 LNHDA, CDR2 SQIVND (reference sequence). V was trimmed by 1 base and J by 5 bases, leaving 14 bases between them. The CDR3 length is 15 residues.

The chain has TRBV28 and TRBJ1-4; tentatively, D is TRBD1 (5 bases). The V and J ends lost 1 base and 5 bases respectively, with 8 bases between them. Germline V lookup: CDR1 MDHEN, CDR2 SYDVKM. CDR3 length: 14 residues. CDR3 region: CASSLSGRNEKLFF. The DNA for the CDR3 is TGTGCCAGCAGTTTATCGGGACGAAATGAAAAACTGTTTTTT.

J is TRBJ1-1 and V is TRBV30; no reliable D call. Germline V gene sequence: CDR1 GTSNPN, CDR2 SVGIG (reference sequence). CDR3 length: 15 amino acids. V was shortened by 0 bases and J by 1 base, with 12 bases between the two germline ends. The CDR3 sequence: CAWSVRGRSNTEAFF. The DNA of the CDR3 is TGTGCCTGGAGTGTACGAGGCAGGTCGAACACTGAAGCTTTCTTT. Filled out from reference TRBV30 and TRBJ1-1, the complete variable domain reads SQTIHQWPATLVQPVGSPLSLECTVEGTSNPNLYWYRQAAGRGLQLLFYSVGIGQISSEVPQNLSASRPQDRQFILSSKKLLLSDSGFYLCAWSVRGRSNTEAFFGQGTRLTVV.

The rearrangement joins TRBV5-4 to TRBJ2-7; 9 nucleotides agree with TRBD1. J lost 1 base, V lost 6 bases, and 11 bases had no gene match. Per germline, CDR1 SGHNT and CDR2 YYREEE (reference sequence). The CDR3 has 16 residues. CDR3 DNA: TGTGCCAGCACCCAGCAGATCGGACAGGGGTCCTACGAGCAGTACTTC. It encodes CASTQQIGQGSYEQYF.

V usage is TRBV28 and J usage is TRBJ2-2, with unresolved D. V dropped 2 bases and J dropped 0 bases, with 16 bases sitting between them. The CDR3 runs to 18 residues. Germline V gene lookup returns CDR1 MDHEN and CDR2 SYDVKM. DNA for the CDR3: TGTGCCAGCAGTTTAGGTGTGAGTACAATATCGAACACCGGGGAGCTGTTTTTT. Its protein is CASSLGVSTISNTGELFF.

V gene TRBV18 combines with J gene TRBJ2-1, with 8 bases fitting TRBD2. The CDR3 contains 17 residues. The V gene end was trimmed by 3 bases and the J gene end by 3 bases; junction bases not matched to a gene: 10. From germline, CDR1 is KGHSH and CDR2 LQKENI. The chain's CDR3 is CASSPWSGRGGYNEQFF. The CDR3 DNA sequence: TGTGCCAGCTCACCCTGGAGCGGGAGAGGGGGCTACAATGAGCAGTTCTTC.

V usage is TRBV28 and J usage is TRBJ1-1; maybe TRBD1 (5 bases). This CDR3 has 15 residues. The germline gives CDR1 MDHEN, CDR2 SYDVKM. V shed 6 bases and J shed 7 bases, with 21 bases lying between them. The CDR3 DNA is TGTGCCAGCAGACGAGGGATGCACAGGACGCTTGAAGCTTTCTTT. Amino acid sequence: CASRRGMHRTLEAFF.

This sequence joins TRBV19 and TRBJ2-3; 7 bases agree with TRBD2. The CDR3 length is 16 residues. The J segment lost 4 bases and the V segment lost 7 bases, leaving 14 bases of the junction unmatched. Germline assignment: CDR1 LNHDA and CDR2 SQIVND (reference sequence). The CDR3 coding sequence is TGTGCCAGTATTTCCCGGGCGGGAGTGAGTGCAGATACGCAGTATTTT. This translates into CASISRAGVSADTQYF.

This chain connects TRBV28 to TRBJ2-2, with D maybe TRBD2 (5 bases). This CDR3 comprises 13 residues. Trimming cost V 7 bases and J 5 bases, with 11 bases left between them. Per germline, CDR1 MDHEN and CDR2 SYDVKM. CDR3 coding DNA: TGTGCCAGCACCTACGGGATGACCGGGGAGCTGTTTTTT. Its protein product is CASTYGMTGELFF. The full variable domain, rest sourced from reference TRBV28 and TRBJ2-2, is DVKVTQSSRYLVKRTGEKVFLECVQDMDHENMFWYRQDPGLGLRLIYFSYDVKMKEKGDIPEGYSVSREKKERFSLILESASTNQTSMYLCASTYGMTGELFFGEGSRLTVL.

With respect to this clone: This same CDR3 is encoded by further DNA sequences in the sample. This chain joins TRBV28 and TRBJ2-7; 9 bases align to TRBD2. V shed 9 bases and J 4 bases; nucleotides not matched to a gene: 4. The CDR3 is 12 amino acids. From germline, CDR1 is MDHEN and CDR2 SYDVKM. For the CDR3, the DNA is TGTGCCAGTAGCGGGAGTGGTTACGAGCAGTACTTC. This translates into CASSGSGYEQYF.

The CDR3 sequence is CASSPGSAEEQYF. In DNA, the CDR3 is TGTGCCAGCAGCCCCGGGAGTGCAGAAGAGCAGTACTTC. This rearrangement joins TRBV7-9 to TRBJ2-7, with a weak D call TRBD2 (6 bases). CDR1 and CDR2 from the germline V gene are SEHNR and FQNEAQ (reference sequence). The V end lost 5 bases, the J end lost 7 bases, and 15 bases lay between the germline ends. The CDR3 contains 13 residues.

The chain joins TRBV27 to TRBJ1-4, with D possibly TRBD1 on 6 matching bases. Germline loops: CDR1 MNHEY, CDR2 SMNVEV (reference sequence). The CDR3 runs 15 residues. The germline V and J ends were trimmed by 2 bases and 10 bases, with 17 bases remaining between them. CDR3 DNA sequence: TGTGCCAGCAGTTTAGGAGGGAGGGGGAGGGGAAAACTGTTTTTT. It specifies CASSLGGRGRGKLFF.

The V and J genes are TRBV28 and TRBJ1-2; D not certain. Trimming stripped 3 bases from V and 0 bases from J, with 11 bases between. Germline V CDR1 and CDR2: MDHEN, SYDVKM. CDR3 length equals 15 residues. The CDR3 protein is CASSLWPHSNYGYTF. CDR3 DNA sequence: TGTGCCAGCAGTTTGTGGCCCCACTCTAACTATGGCTACACCTTC.

To note about this clone: A read error may explain this, as a much larger clone is one base away. Other nucleotide sequences from this sample produce the same CDR3. The CDR3 nucleotides read TGTGCCTGGAGTGGACAGGGAAATCAGCCCCAGCATTTT. It specifies CAWSGQGNQPQHF. The chain combines TRBV30 with TRBJ1-5; TRBD1 agrees at 7 bases. CDR3 size: 13 residues. J gave up 4 bases and V 1 base, and 1 base lay outside the gene matches. Germline V gene data show CDR1 as GTSNPN and CDR2 as SVGIG (reference sequence).

Concerning this clone itself: The junction departs from the called germline gene at one end, perhaps through a read error. This chain links TRBV2 with TRBJ2-6; D possibly corresponds to TRBD1 (5 bases). The CDR3 contains 14 residues. The germline V gene has CDR1 SNHLY and CDR2 FYNNEI. CDR3 in amino acids: CASSDVSGANVLTF. CDR3 nucleotides: TGTGCCAGCAGTGACGTCTCTGGGGCCAATGTCCTGACTTTC.

This chain connects TRBV11-2 to TRBJ2-7; 8 nucleotides match TRBD1. The CDR3 has 15 amino acids. Germline CDR1 reads SGHAT; CDR2 reads FQNNGV. V trimming: 1 base; J trimming: 5 bases; junction bases outside the gene matches: 7. CDR3: CASSLGRGRVHEQYF. In DNA form, the CDR3 reads TGTGCCAGCAGCTTAGGCAGGGGGCGCGTCCACGAGCAGTACTTC. Based on the CDR3 plus reference TRBV11-2 and TRBJ2-7, the full variable domain is EAGVAQSPRYKIIEKRQSVAFWCNPISGHATLYWYQQILGQGPKLLIQFQNNGVVDDSQLPKDRFSAERLKGVDSTLKIQPAKLEDSAVYLCASSLGRGRVHEQYFGPGTRLTVT.

The J gene is TRBJ2-2, the V gene TRBV7-6, with D uncertain. Trimming took off 6 bases at V and 0 bases at J, with 11 bases between the two ends. Germline V gives CDR1 SGHVS, CDR2 FNYEAQ. The CDR3 covers 15 residues. The CDR3 loop is CASSYRAANTGELFF. CDR3 nucleotides: TGTGCCAGCAGTTACAGAGCAGCGAACACCGGGGAGCTGTTTTTT.